The 13 T cell receptor beta chains below come from one sample, sequenced in a study of memory CD4+ T cells and cytomegalovirus serostatus. Single viable CD3+CD4+CD8-CD45RO+ cells were sorted as the memory CD4+ T cells. Produced via immunoSEQ multiplex PCR; TCRdb's table is partial and in-frame only. The sample contains around 45,000 clones, just over 75% of which appear only once. Sequenced material: memory CD4+ T cells from blood. All receptors derive from an adult in good health and CMV-seronegative.

This sequence joins TRBV28 and TRBJ1-2; TRBD1 aligns across 11 bases. CDR3 length: 16 residues. With 1 base clipped from V and 3 bases from J, the junction kept 4 bases outside the gene matches. Germline V CDR1 and CDR2: MDHEN, SYDVKM. CDR3 residues: CASSLYLGQGDYGYTF. CDR3 sequence (DNA): TGTGCCAGCAGTTTATACCTGGGACAGGGGGACTATGGCTACACCTTC.

This clone was counted once. The chain links TRBV7-9 to TRBJ2-1; TRBD1 aligns across 11 bases. CDR1 is SEHNR and CDR2 is FQNEAQ in the germline V gene (reference sequence). The V and J ends lost 4 bases and 6 bases, in that order; junction bases with no gene match: 2. The CDR3 loop spans 14 amino acids. CDR3 sequence: CASSWDRGVNEQFF. CDR3 nucleotide sequence: TGTGCCAGCAGCTGGGACAGGGGGGTCAATGAGCAGTTCTTC.

Comments on this clone: One end of the junction does not line up with germline, which may come from a read error. The V and J genes are TRBV6-5 and TRBJ1-3; D call uncertain. The CDR3 contains 13 residues. Germline assignment: CDR1 MNHEY and CDR2 SVGAGI. The chain's CDR3 is CAISESTGNTIYF. The CDR3 DNA reads TGTGCCATCAGTGAGTCGACAGGAAACACCATATATTTT.

This chain uses TRBV2 with TRBJ2-3; D unresolved. V lost 5 bases and J lost 5, with 11 bases in between. This CDR3 is 13 amino acids long. Germline V gives CDR1 SNHLY, CDR2 FYNNEI. The CDR3 protein is CASSRSWGDTQYF. CDR3 sequence (DNA): TGTGCCAGCAGTCGATCATGGGGAGATACGCAGTATTTT. The variable domain in full, completed from reference TRBV2 and TRBJ2-3, reads EPEVTQTPSHQVTQMGQEVILRCVPISNHLYFYWYRQILGQKVEFLVSFYNNEISEKSEIFDDQFSVERPDGSNFTLKIRSTKLEDSAMYFCASSRSWGDTQYFGPGTRLTVL.

This clone is medium-sized. The rearrangement links TRBV2 to TRBJ1-6; perhaps TRBD1 as D (5 bases). Germline CDR1 SNHLY, CDR2 FYNNEI. Trimming removed 7 bases from V and 8 bases from J, with 12 bases in between. CDR3 length: 13 amino acids. The DNA for the CDR3 is TGTGCCAGCATGCAGACAGATTATTCACCCCTCCACTTT. It codes for CASMQTDYSPLHF.

A few counts support this clone. The V and J genes are TRBV30 and TRBJ2-1, with a weak D call TRBD1 (5 bases). There are 13 residues in the CDR3. The V end was cut by 8 bases, the J end by 0 bases, with 11 bases between. Germline lookup yields CDR1 GTSNPN and CDR2 SVGIG (reference sequence). The CDR3 sequence is CAQDKSSYNEQFF. DNA for the CDR3: TGTGCCCAGGACAAGAGCTCCTACAATGAGCAGTTCTTC.

The chain is built from TRBV7-7 and TRBJ1-2, with D maybe TRBD1 (5 bases). This CDR3 is 16 amino acids long. With 6 bases removed from V and 8 bases from J, the gap between germline ends came to 25 bases. Per germline, CDR1 SSHAT and CDR2 FNYEAQ (reference sequence). CDR3 in DNA: TGTGCCAGCAGTTCTCGCGGGGGGAGAGACGGCGCCGGCTACACCTTC. It translates to CASSSRGGRDGAGYTF.

This clone was detected a few times. The chain combines TRBV5-4 with TRBJ1-1; a possible D gene is TRBD1 (5 bases). The germline CDR1 and CDR2 sequences are SGHNT and YYREEE (reference sequence). This CDR3 region has 13 residues. V dropped 5 bases and J dropped 2 bases, with 10 bases sitting between them. The CDR3 sequence: CASRNQGNTEAFF. CDR3 nucleotide sequence: TGTGCCAGCAGAAATCAGGGTAACACTGAAGCTTTCTTT.

The rearrangement joins TRBV2 to TRBJ2-5; D uncertain. The closer fit of TRBJ2-7 to the DNA end suggests the J call may be wrong. Germline V gene lookup returns CDR1 SNHLY and CDR2 FYNNEI. This CDR3 comprises 12 residues. The CDR3 sequence: CASSPDIGEQYF. The CDR3 nucleotides are TGTGCCAGCAGTCCCGACATCGGCGAGCAGTACTTC.

Only one count was recorded for this clone. The chain links TRBV11-3 to TRBJ1-1; D remains ambiguous. The V gene's germline CDR1 is SGHNT and CDR2 YENEEA. Trimming removed 4 bases at V and 13 bases at J, with 13 bases between. The CDR3 is made up of 11 amino acids. CDR3 DNA sequence: TGTGCCAGCAGCTCCGGGAGGACGGTTTTCTTT. Residues: CASSSGRTVFF.

Remarks on this clone: The sample carries other DNA sequences with the same CDR3. V is TRBV6-6 and J is TRBJ1-1, with a tentative D call TRBD1 (5 bases). This CDR3 is 12 amino acids long. Trimming shortened V by 1 base and J by 8 bases, and 8 bases separated the two germline ends. Germline loops: CDR1 MNHNY, CDR2 SVGAGI (reference sequence). The CDR3 DNA reads as TGTGCCAGCAGTTACTTTGGGGCCGAAGCTTTCTTT. Protein product: CASSYFGAEAFF.

The rearrangement uses TRBV6-5 and TRBJ1-1; no reliable D call. Trimming stripped 0 bases from V and 2 bases from J, with 4 bases between. CDR1 is MNHEY, CDR2 SVGAGI, per germline. The CDR3 is made up of 13 amino acids. CDR3 loop: CASSYSRNTEAFF. The CDR3 DNA sequence: TGTGCCAGCAGTTACTCGAGAAACACTGAAGCTTTCTTT.

J is TRBJ1-2 and V is TRBV7-2, with D perhaps TRBD1 (6 bases). Per germline, CDR1 SGHTA and CDR2 FQGNSA. V was shortened by 3 bases and J by 4 bases, with 15 bases between the two germline ends. The CDR3 covers 15 residues. Here the CDR3 reads CASSLSTGPGYGYTF. The DNA of the CDR3 is TGTGCCAGCAGCTTGAGCACAGGGCCCGGCTATGGCTACACCTTC.